This T cell receptor (beta chain) was retrieved from a study of vaccination effects on CD4 cells after COVID-19. Study-level background: Participants received two doses of either the BNT162b2 or mRNA-1273 vaccine. Two convalescent patients were sampled 16 days and one week before vaccination.

This clone was counted only a few times. Its antigen remains unidentified. V was clipped by 7 bases and J by 8 bases; unmatched bases: 7. Per the germline V gene, CDR1 is LNHDA and CDR2 is SQIVND (reference sequence). This CDR3 region has 14 residues. The assay was immunoSEQ multiplex PCR, and TCRdb's table has in-frame clones only and misses some. The sample lists some 63,000 clones; approximately 70% were seen once. Isolating CD4+ T cells followed more than 9 days of culture. This TCR was sampled from a human donor who had a prior SARS-CoV-2 infection. The material was CD4+ T cells from PBMCs cultured without peptide, obtained before COVID-19 vaccination. The chain recombines TRBV19 with TRBJ1-5; 11 bases match TRBD1. In DNA form, the CDR3 reads TGTGCCAGTAAGGGGGACAGGGGGATCGAGCCCCAGCATTTT. Protein: CASKGDRGIEPQHF.